Reported below is one T cell receptor (beta chain). Its target antigen remains unknown. No base-level quality is on record; no much larger clone is a single base apart. TCRbeta CDR3 regions were amplified from genomic DNA using the immunoSEQ Assay, a bias-controlled multiplex PCR. From the authors' description of their analysis: Within the assay, amplification of reference gene primers was used to estimate how many nucleated cells each sample contained. Sequence reads were collapsed and filtered to measure the absolute abundance of every unique TCRbeta CDR3 rearrangement. Productive Simpson clonality was computed per sample as the square root of Simpson's diversity index over productive rearrangements. TCRdb carries this immuneACCESS record with in-frame sequences only. Its versions omit some clonotypes, under half of them owing to an unresolved V gene in the studies checked, with the rest unexplained. V and J calls and clone size are given by that table; D and trimming were obtained from the DNA. This sample comprises 150,000 to 200,000 clones, 88% of them detected only once. Around 25% of the sample is in the top ten clones.

The data are from a study of blood T cell repertoires in COVID-19 (dated by TCRdb to about 2020). A note on the overall study: Collaborator samples came from the United States, Italy and Spain and covered acute and convalescent phases of COVID-19. The repertoires were released in a freely available public database intended as a resource for research on the immune response to SARS-CoV-2. The prospective study material was composed of cDNA or gDNA derived from T cells, B-cell-depleted T cells, or PBMCs. The dataset comprised deeply sampled blood TCRbeta repertoires from subjects exposed to, actively infected with, or recovered from COVID-19. Where HLA class I and class II types were available, the types were taken from metadata supplied by the sample provider, not from assay-based typing. Sample metadata almost always included a de-identified subject ID, COVID-19 status, age in years and sex. Samples were obtained from the ongoing ImmuneRACE study (first 160 participants) and from over 1,000 subjects provided by 6 global collaborators.

Taken from the germline V gene, the CDR1 and CDR2 loops are SGDLS and YYNGEE. CDR3 length: 15 amino acids, cysteine to phenylalanine. Only the CDR3 region is kept as DNA, spanning 45 bases read in frame from base 1. The V end loses 0 bases and the J end loses 3 bases, and a stretch of 12 bases separates them. Each collaborating institution followed its own protocols to collect whole blood in K2EDTA tubes. For TCRbeta analysis, collaborators shipped samples in one of three forms: frozen whole blood, isolated PBMCs, or DNA extracted from either of those sample types. What the work shows at the level of the full study, not this receptor alone: The quantity of clinical and demographic metadata differed by source and by participant and was supplied without curation.

The rearrangement combines TRBV9 with TRBJ1-1, with the D gene call left open. This receptor was obtained from a man between 60 and 70 years old with acute or convalescent COVID-19. Sequenced input: peripheral blood. The CDR3 reads as follows: CASSVEEVRDTEAFF. The DNA reads as follows: TGTGCCAGCAGCGTAGAGGAGGTTCGGGACACTGAAGCTTTCTTT.